The 6 T cell receptor beta chains in this list originate from one sample, sequenced in a study of early T cells in non-severe SARS-CoV-2 infection. TCRdb reanalysed the 5' RACE reads using MiXCR and keeps one entry per CDR3 protein. The data hold tens of thousands of distinct CDR3 sequences, with 8.5% to 10% observed a single time. The source material was whole blood. The receptors here all came from an adult who was a healthcare worker with PCR-confirmed SARS-CoV-2 infection or an uninfected control (not recorded which).

In this sample, this clonotype turned up many times. The chain combines TRBV7-8 with TRBJ2-3; the D gene is possibly TRBD1 (6 bases). CDR1 is SGHVS and CDR2 is FQNEAQ in the germline V gene. V was trimmed by 2 bases and J by 4 bases, leaving 13 bases between them. This CDR3 spans 15 amino acids. CDR3: CASSLSGEPADTQYF. DNA of the CDR3: TGTGCCAGCAGCTTATCAGGGGAGCCCGCAGATACGCAGTATTTT.

A few counts support this clonotype. V and J are TRBV6-5 and TRBJ1-1; no clear D. Germline values: CDR1 MNHEY, CDR2 SVGAGI. The V and J ends lost 5 bases and 0 bases respectively, with 10 bases between them. This CDR3 is 14 amino acids long. Here the CDR3 DNA reads TGTGCCAGCAGTCCCGCGATTTTGAACACTGAAGCTTTCTTT. Translating it yields CASSPAILNTEAFF.

This clonotype was observed at least ten times. The chain uses TRBV7-2 and TRBJ2-3; 10 positions agree with TRBD2. Trimming cost V 2 bases and J 2 bases; bases outside gene matches: 7. Germline assignment: CDR1 SGHTA and CDR2 FQGNSA. The CDR3 is 17 residues long. CDR3: CASSLMLAGEATDTQYF. CDR3 bases: TGTGCCAGCAGCTTAATGCTAGCGGGAGAAGCCACAGATACGCAGTATTTT. The full variable domain, rest sourced from reference TRBV7-2 and TRBJ2-3, is GAGVSQSPSNKVTEKGKDVELRCDPISGHTALYWYRQSLGQGLEFLIYFQGNSAPDKSGLPSDRFSAERTGGSVSTLTIQRTQQEDSAVYLCASSLMLAGEATDTQYFGPGTRLTVL.

This clonotype was found many times. This chain uses TRBV6-5 with TRBJ2-7; 7 bases are shared with TRBD1. Losses at the gene ends were 5 bases for V and 1 base for J; bases not matched to a gene: 8. CDR3 length: 15 amino acids. Germline V gene sequence: CDR1 MNHEY, CDR2 SVGAGI. CDR3 in DNA: TGTGCCAGCAGTCCCCAGGGGGACAGTTCCTACGAGCAGTACTTC. Its protein product is CASSPQGDSSYEQYF.

This clonotype was picked up a small number of times. The chain recombines TRBV28 with TRBJ2-3, with 10 bases aligning to TRBD1. Looked up from germline, CDR1 is MDHEN and CDR2 is SYDVKM. The CDR3 sequence is 19 residues long. Trimming at V came to 4 bases and at J to 6 bases, leaving 19 bases not matched to a gene. CDR3 protein: CASSSTLLTGTGDRDTQYF. The DNA for the CDR3 is TGTGCCAGCAGTTCCACGTTACTAACCGGGACAGGGGACCGGGATACGCAGTATTTT.

This clonotype was seen at least ten times. This chain joins TRBV20-1 and TRBJ2-3, with 10 nucleotides matching TRBD2. The CDR3 spans 16 residues. The junction had 5 bases not matched to a gene; V was cut back by 0 bases and J by 2 bases. Germline CDR1 reads DFQATT; CDR2 reads SNEGSKA (reference sequence). In nucleotides, the CDR3 is TGCAGTGCTAGAGATCTACTAGCGGGACCCACAGATACGCAGTATTTT. It specifies CSARDLLAGPTDTQYF.